This TCR beta chain was recovered during a study of beta chain features in type 1 diabetes. Sorting based on CD45RO/CCR7/CD25/CD127/CD95/CD27 separated CD4+ naive, central memory, regulatory and stem cell-like memory cells. A few counts support this clone. CDR1 is ENHRY and CDR2 is SYGVKD in the germline V gene. V lost 8 bases to trimming and J lost 2 bases; unmatched junction nucleotides: 17. The CDR3 length is 18 residues. The sequenced template was cDNA made from the entire isolated RNA. TCRdb keeps only in-frame clones here, not all; method: immunoSEQ multiplex PCR. The table has roughly 610,000 clones, less than 20% seen once; the top ten hold approximately 0.093%.

The TCR originated in a man younger than 30 in good health. Material for sequencing was naive CD4+ T cells from blood. V and J are TRBV10-3 and TRBJ2-1; TRBD1 aligns across 8 bases. DNA of the CDR3: TGTGCCATCGGGGACCCAAATCCTCGACAGGGGCCCTACAATGAGCAGTTCTTC. Amino acid sequence: CAIGDPNPRQGPYNEQFF.